The present T cell receptor (beta chain) was sequenced within a study of cytomegalovirus exposure and HLA in healthy donors. After removal of 1 base from V and 13 bases from J, the junction contained 3 bases not matched to a gene. Germline-derived CDR1 and CDR2 are SNHLY and FYNNEI. The CDR3 totals 12 residues. Vbeta (60) and Jbeta (13) primers were used in the PCR. Assay: immunoSEQ multiplex PCR; the TCRdb copy retains only in-frame clones and omits some. The sample consists of about 140,000 clones, about four fifths of them appearing once. Source material: PBMCs. The chain combines TRBV2 with TRBJ1-1; 10 nucleotides agree with TRBD1. The TCR sequence derives from a man in his late teens or twenties in good health and CMV-seropositive. The CDR3 region is CASSEGTGGSFF. Here the CDR3 DNA reads TGTGCCAGCAGTGAAGGGACAGGGGGAAGTTTCTTT.